The 23 T cell receptor beta chains reported below all come from one sample, sequenced in a study of blood T cells in healthy people across ages. PCR was performed a second time for roughly 6 to 12 cycles using a sample-barcoded 5' primer and a J-beta primer mix. Using its own MiXCR run on the 5' RACE reads, TCRdb lists one record per CDR3 protein. Of roughly 900,000 distinct CDR3 sequences detected, roughly 48% appear once; the ten largest clones hold about an eighth. The material sequenced was blood. These receptors came from a man aged 30 to 45 in good health.

V is TRBV7-9 and J is TRBJ2-6, with D possibly matching TRBD2 (5 bases). Germline V lookup: CDR1 SEHNR, CDR2 FQNEAQ (reference sequence). This CDR3 contains 16 residues. The V end lost 3 bases, the J end lost 4 bases, and 13 bases lay between the germline ends. In DNA form, the CDR3 reads TGTGCCAGCAGCTTTCATCTAGGAGGAGGGGCCAACGTCCTGACTTTC. As protein: CASSFHLGGGANVLTF. Full variable domain (missing parts from reference TRBV7-9 and TRBJ2-6): DTGVSQNPRHKITKRGQNVTFRCDPISEHNRLYWYRQTLGQGPEFLTYFQNEAQLEKSRLLSDRFSAERPKGSFSTLEIQRTEQGDSAMYLCASSFHLGGGANVLTFGAGSRLTVL.

This clonotype was picked up a small number of times. This chain connects TRBV7-2 to TRBJ2-5; D perhaps matches TRBD1 (5 bases). V lost 2 bases and J lost 4, with 23 bases in between. The CDR3 loop spans 18 amino acids. Germline V gene sequence: CDR1 SGHTA, CDR2 FQGNSA. The CDR3 sequence: CASSLMVLRGAVRETQYF. DNA of the CDR3: TGTGCCAGCAGCTTAATGGTGTTAAGGGGCGCGGTCCGAGAGACCCAGTACTTC.

The gene calls are TRBV5-1 and TRBJ1-1, with 7 bases identical to TRBD1. CDR1 and CDR2 (germline): SGHRS, YFSETQ. V gave up 2 bases and J gave up 4 bases; unmatched junction bases: 8. There are 15 residues in the CDR3. The CDR3 loop reads CASSFGGGEGTEAFF. CDR3 in DNA: TGCGCCAGCAGCTTCGGAGGGGGCGAGGGCACTGAAGCTTTCTTT.

This clonotype showed up many times. The rearrangement uses TRBV29-1 and TRBJ2-5; 11 nucleotides agree with TRBD1. This CDR3 contains 15 residues. Trimming at V came to 4 bases and at J to 4 bases, leaving 8 bases not matched to a gene. Germline V gene data show CDR1 as SQVTM and CDR2 as ANQGSEA. CDR3 in amino acids: CSVVSRTGGRETQYF. For the CDR3, the DNA is TGCAGCGTTGTTTCCAGGACAGGGGGCCGAGAGACCCAGTACTTC. The variable domain in full, completed from reference TRBV29-1 and TRBJ2-5, reads SAVISQKPSRDICQRGTSLTIQCQVDSQVTMMFWYRQQPGQSLTLIATANQGSEATYESGFVIDKFPISRPNLTFSTLTVSNMSPEDSSIYLCSVVSRTGGRETQYFGPGTRLLVL.

The rearrangement uses TRBV28 and TRBJ1-2; the match to TRBD1 covers 9 bases. Germline assignment: CDR1 MDHEN and CDR2 SYDVKM. The trim removed 7 bases at V and 6 bases at J, leaving 9 bases unmatched. CDR3 length: 14 amino acids. CDR3 sequence: CASTSTGGIDGYTF. CDR3 bases: TGTGCCAGCACCTCAACAGGGGGCATTGATGGCTACACCTTC.

The chain combines TRBV5-1 with TRBJ1-1; D remains ambiguous. The CDR3 spans 14 residues. CDR1 is SGHRS, CDR2 YFSETQ, per germline. Trimming pared 1 base from V and 3 bases from J, leaving 10 bases between. The CDR3 sequence is CASSLLGGHTEAFF. CDR3 DNA: TGCGCCAGCAGCTTGCTTGGCGGACACACTGAAGCTTTCTTT.

A few counts support this clonotype. This rearrangement joins TRBV6-6 to TRBJ1-2, with D uncertain. The CDR3 contains 15 residues. Trimming stripped 2 bases from V and 0 bases from J, with 10 bases between. Germline V gives CDR1 MNHNY, CDR2 SVGAGI (reference sequence). The CDR3 DNA sequence: TGTGCCAGCAGTTACCCAGAAGGAGCTAACTATGGCTACACCTTC. Translation gives CASSYPEGANYGYTF.

This rearrangement joins TRBV4-2 to TRBJ2-5; the D is unclear. Trimming cost V 1 base and J 2 bases, with 11 bases left between them. Germline assignment: CDR1 LGHNA and CDR2 YNFKEQ. This CDR3 contains 15 residues. The CDR3 DNA follows: TGTGCCAGCAGCCAAGGTCTAGGCTGGCAAGAGACCCAGTACTTC. Translation: CASSQGLGWQETQYF.

This clonotype was found many times. V and J are TRBV7-3 and TRBJ2-1; 11 positions match TRBD2. Germline V gives CDR1 SGHTA, CDR2 FQGTGA. This CDR3 spans 15 amino acids. V lost 5 bases, J lost 4 bases, and 4 bases stayed unmatched. CDR3 DNA sequence: TGTGCCAGCAGCCCCGGACTAGCGGGTTACAATGAGCAGTTCTTC. This encodes CASSPGLAGYNEQFF.

The chain couples TRBV6-2 or TRBV6-3 to TRBJ1-1; D not certain. V lost 7 bases to trimming and J lost 6 bases, with 15 bases between them. The CDR3 length is 13 residues. CDR1 is MNHEY and CDR2 is SVGEGT in the germline V gene. Here the CDR3 reads CASTDWRSAEAFF. For the CDR3, the DNA is TGTGCCAGCACCGACTGGAGAAGCGCTGAAGCTTTCTTT.

The chain carries TRBV5-1 and TRBJ2-7; no clear D gene. The CDR3 covers 14 residues. Trimming left V 7 bases short and J 0 bases short, with 14 bases between. The germline gives CDR1 SGHRS, CDR2 YFSETQ. The CDR3 DNA reads TGCGCCAGCGGTCACAGCACGAGCTCCTACGAGCAGTACTTC. Translation: CASGHSTSSYEQYF.

This clonotype has just a few counts. The DNA for the CDR3 is TGTGCCAGCAGCCCCCTTGGAGGTTCCGGCTACGAGCAGTACTTC. Its protein product is CASSPLGGSGYEQYF. V gene TRBV4-2 combines with J gene TRBJ2-7, with TRBD2 as a possible D gene (5 bases). The CDR3 runs to 15 residues. The germline V gene encodes CDR1 LGHNA and CDR2 YNFKEQ. The V gene lost 4 bases and the J gene lost 3 bases, with 16 bases spanning the gap.

This clonotype has at least ten counts. The J gene is TRBJ2-7, the V gene TRBV7-2; 9 bases are a match to TRBD1. J was trimmed by 3 bases and V by 4 bases; bases with no gene match: 4. In germline, CDR1 is SGHTA, CDR2 FQGNSA. CDR3 length equals 14 residues. The CDR3 DNA follows: TGTGCCAGCAGCTCGGGACAGGGCTACTACGAGCAGTACTTC. Translating it yields CASSSGQGYYEQYF.

This clonotype was detected only a few times. The rearrangement links TRBV27 to TRBJ2-7; no definite D call. Looked up from germline, CDR1 is MNHEY and CDR2 is SMNVEV (reference sequence). With 5 bases removed from V and 4 bases from J, the gap between germline ends came to 15 bases. The CDR3 contains 14 residues. The CDR3: CASSLYSEHYEQYF. DNA for the CDR3: TGTGCCAGCAGTCTCTACAGTGAACATTACGAGCAGTACTTC.

The table lists this clonotype with a count of one. The V call is TRBV18, the J call TRBJ2-1; 9 nucleotides agree with TRBD1. This CDR3 is built from 17 residues. Germline CDR1 reads KGHSH; CDR2 reads LQKENI. J lost 1 base, V lost 1 base, and 5 bases had no gene match. The CDR3 reads CASSPQGQGLSYNEQFF. The CDR3 DNA is TGTGCCAGCTCACCACAGGGACAGGGTTTATCCTACAATGAGCAGTTCTTC. The full variable domain, completed using reference TRBV18 and TRBJ2-1, is NAGVMQNPRHLVRRRGQEARLRCSPMKGHSHVYWYRQLPEEGLKFMVYLQKENIIDESGMPKERFSAEFPKEGPSILRIQQVVRGDSAAYFCASSPQGQGLSYNEQFFGPGTRLTVL.

The chain recombines TRBV2 with TRBJ2-2; 8 nucleotides align to TRBD1. The trim removed 6 bases at V and 6 bases at J, leaving 6 bases unmatched. The germline gives CDR1 SNHLY, CDR2 FYNNEI. The CDR3 contains 14 residues. CDR3 region: CASRWTGPAGELFF. The DNA of the CDR3 is TGTGCCAGCAGATGGACAGGGCCCGCCGGGGAGCTGTTTTTT.

V is TRBV6-2 or TRBV6-3 and J is TRBJ1-2; no clear D. The CDR3 is made up of 14 amino acids. Trimming removed 2 bases at V and 2 bases at J, with 9 bases between. Germline loops: CDR1 MNHEY, CDR2 SVGEGT. CDR3 in amino acids: CASSYEGLNYGYTF. As DNA, the CDR3 is TGTGCCAGCAGTTACGAAGGACTGAACTATGGCTACACCTTC.

This clonotype was picked up one time. CDR3 bases: TGTGCCAGCGTCGGGGGGGCAGAGACCCAGTACTTC. Translation: CASVGGAETQYF. The rearrangement joins TRBV2 to TRBJ2-5; the match to TRBD2 covers 8 bases. Germline V gene sequence: CDR1 SNHLY, CDR2 FYNNEI. This CDR3 has 12 amino acids. The V segment lost 8 bases and the J segment 4 bases; nucleotides outside the gene matches: 3.

This chain joins TRBV5-1 and TRBJ1-2; possibly TRBD1 for D (5 bases). Germline assignment: CDR1 SGHRS and CDR2 YFSETQ. The ends were cut back, 7 bases at V and 3 bases at J, with 13 bases in the middle. The CDR3 covers 13 residues. CDR3: CASAYGGDYGYTF. The CDR3 nucleotides read TGCGCCAGCGCGTACGGGGGGGACTATGGCTACACCTTC.

V gene TRBV3-1 combines with J gene TRBJ1-4, with D hard to call. The V and J ends lost 2 bases and 8 bases respectively, with 6 bases between them. CDR1 is LGHDT, CDR2 YNNKEL, per germline (reference sequence). The CDR3 spans 12 residues. CDR3 DNA: TGTGCCAGCAGCCAAAGAGGAGAAAAACTGTTTTTT. It codes for CASSQRGEKLFF.

The J gene is TRBJ2-1, the V gene TRBV6-2 or TRBV6-3, with 10 bases lining up with TRBD1. V lost 5 bases to trimming and J lost 3 bases; unmatched junction nucleotides: 10. From germline, CDR1 is MNHEY and CDR2 SVGEGT. The CDR3 totals 17 residues. As DNA, the CDR3 is TGTGCCAGCAGTGCTGCCATATGGGACAGGGGCTACAATGAGCAGTTCTTC. Translation: CASSAAIWDRGYNEQFF.

The chain uses TRBV18 and TRBJ2-7; D is ambiguous. The CDR3 runs to 13 residues. The germline V and J ends were trimmed by 2 bases and 2 bases, with 7 bases remaining between them. Germline CDR1 reads KGHSH; CDR2 reads LQKENI. The DNA of the CDR3 is TGTGCCAGCTCACCAGCTGCCGCCTACGAGCAGTACTTC. Translation: CASSPAAAYEQYF.

The V gene is TRBV7-2, the J gene TRBJ2-5; no firm D call. Trimming cost V 4 bases and J 5 bases, with 8 bases left between them. CDR3 length: 12 residues. Per germline, CDR1 SGHTA and CDR2 FQGNSA. The CDR3 here is CASSWGVETQYF. The DNA of the CDR3 is TGTGCCAGCAGCTGGGGTGTTGAGACCCAGTACTTC.